This is a list of T cell receptor beta chains from one sample in a study of STAT5B mutations in CD4+ large granular lymphocyte leukemia. Produced via immunoSEQ multiplex PCR; TCRdb's table is partial and in-frame only. The sample yields around 35,000 clones, approximately 74% seen once. The sequenced sample consisted of CD4+ T cells from blood buffy coats. The receptors come from a human donor in good health. Both conserved end residues are part of each CDR3. The D gene is left open where the match is weak. Size is stated for part of the rows, as once, few or many counts, or as a class when the clone is expanded.

v_gene: TRBV18
abundance: few
j_gene: TRBJ2-7
d_gene: .
CDR3aa: CASSETAGYEQYF
CDR3nt: TGTGCCAGCTCAGAGACAGCCGGGTACGAGCAGTACTTC

v_gene: TRBV6-5
abundance: .
j_gene: TRBJ2-7
d_gene: .
CDR3aa: CASSYGTPGRGQYF
CDR3nt: TGTGCCAGCAGTTACGGGACACCAGGGAGGGGGCAGTACTTC

v_gene: TRBV5-4
abundance: .
j_gene: TRBJ2-3
d_gene: .
CDR3aa: CASSLVTGGLTDTQYF
CDR3nt: TGTGCCAGCAGCTTGGTAACGGGGGGCCTCACAGATACGCAGTATTTT

v_gene: TRBV2
abundance: .
j_gene: TRBJ1-5
d_gene: TRBD1
CDR3aa: CASSSGGIQPQHF
CDR3nt: TGTGCCAGCAGCTCAGGGGGTATTCAGCCCCAGCATTTT

v_gene: TRBV5-1
abundance: .
j_gene: TRBJ1-3
d_gene: .
CDR3aa: CASSGEIKAGPYSGNTIYF
CDR3nt: TGCGCCAGCAGCGGGGAAATCAAAGCAGGGCCCTACTCTGGAAACACCATATATTTT

v_gene: TRBV29-1
abundance: .
j_gene: TRBJ2-1
d_gene: TRBD1
CDR3aa: CSVDTGGYEQFF
CDR3nt: TGCAGCGTTGATACAGGGGGCTATGAGCAGTTCTTC

v_gene: TRBV10-3
abundance: .
j_gene: TRBJ2-3
d_gene: TRBD2
CDR3aa: CAISEPGLAGHTDTQYF
CDR3nt: TGTGCCATCAGTGAGCCGGGACTAGCGGGGCACACAGATACGCAGTATTTT

v_gene: TRBV5-1
abundance: .
j_gene: TRBJ1-1
d_gene: .
CDR3aa: CASSLIPGTTEAFF
CDR3nt: TGCGCCAGCAGCTTGATACCGGGGACCACTGAAGCTTTCTTT

v_gene: TRBV5-4
abundance: .
j_gene: TRBJ1-1
d_gene: .
CDR3aa: CASSPAEGLDTEAFF
CDR3nt: TGTGCCAGCAGCCCCGCCGAAGGGTTGGACACTGAAGCTTTCTTT

v_gene: TRBV11-2
abundance: few
j_gene: TRBJ2-7
d_gene: .
CDR3aa: CASSSSPRLEQYF
CDR3nt: TGTGCCAGCAGCTCCTCACCCCGTTTGGAGCAGTACTTC

v_gene: TRBV11-2
abundance: .
j_gene: TRBJ2-7
d_gene: TRBD2
CDR3aa: CASSLSGRALFGEQYF
CDR3nt: TGTGCCAGCAGCCTTAGCGGGAGGGCTCTATTTGGCGAGCAGTACTTC

v_gene: TRBV9
abundance: .
j_gene: TRBJ1-1
d_gene: .
CDR3aa: CASSAWGGNTEAFF
CDR3nt: TGTGCCAGCAGCGCCTGGGGGGGTAACACTGAAGCTTTCTTT

v_gene: TRBV19
abundance: .
j_gene: TRBJ2-1
d_gene: .
CDR3aa: CASSIRVVGLNEQFF
CDR3nt: TGTGCCAGTAGTATCCGAGTGGTGGGGCTGAATGAGCAGTTCTTC

v_gene: TRBV19
abundance: once
j_gene: TRBJ1-3
d_gene: .
CDR3aa: CASSPGQPRAIYF
CDR3nt: TGTGCCAGTAGCCCTGGACAGCCAAGGGCCATATATTTT

v_gene: TRBV19
abundance: .
j_gene: TRBJ1-1
d_gene: .
CDR3aa: CASSIIQGSGAEAFF
CDR3nt: TGTGCCAGTAGTATTATACAGGGTTCGGGGGCTGAAGCTTTCTTT

v_gene: TRBV18
abundance: .
j_gene: TRBJ2-5
d_gene: .
CDR3aa: CASSVLGAGPTQTQYF
CDR3nt: TGTGCCAGCTCAGTCCTGGGGGCGGGGCCAACACAGACCCAGTACTTC

v_gene: TRBV7-9
abundance: .
j_gene: TRBJ2-3
d_gene: TRBD2
CDR3aa: CASSPSGNTDTQYF
CDR3nt: TGTGCCAGCAGCCCCAGCGGGAACACAGATACGCAGTATTTT

v_gene: TRBV28
abundance: .
j_gene: TRBJ1-5
d_gene: .
CDR3aa: CASSSGKGPGNQPQHF
CDR3nt: TGTGCCAGCAGTTCGGGCAAGGGGCCGGGCAATCAGCCCCAGCATTTT

v_gene: TRBV9
abundance: .
j_gene: TRBJ2-3
d_gene: .
CDR3aa: CASSVVPGTDTQYF
CDR3nt: TGTGCCAGCAGCGTAGTTCCCGGCACAGATACGCAGTATTTT

v_gene: TRBV5-1
abundance: .
j_gene: TRBJ2-5
d_gene: .
CDR3aa: CASSLESRNQETQYF
CDR3nt: TGCGCCAGCAGCTTGGAATCACGCAACCAAGAGACCCAGTACTTC

v_gene: TRBV5-6
abundance: .
j_gene: TRBJ2-2
d_gene: .
CDR3aa: CASSFLNRDTRNTGELFF
CDR3nt: TGTGCCAGCAGCTTTCTTAATCGGGACACTCGGAACACCGGGGAGCTGTTTTTT

v_gene: TRBV25-1
abundance: once
j_gene: TRBJ2-7
d_gene: TRBD2
CDR3aa: CASSEGGSGKTYEQYF
CDR3nt: TGTGCCAGCAGTGAAGGAGGCAGCGGGAAAACTTACGAGCAGTACTTC

v_gene: TRBV27
abundance: .
j_gene: TRBJ1-6
d_gene: .
CDR3aa: CASSWGQPPNSPLHF
CDR3nt: TGTGCCAGCAGTTGGGGGCAACCCCCTAATTCACCCCTCCACTTT

v_gene: TRBV7-2
abundance: .
j_gene: TRBJ2-5
d_gene: .
CDR3aa: CASSTITGPQETQYF
CDR3nt: TGTGCCAGCAGCACTATTACAGGTCCTCAAGAGACCCAGTACTTC

v_gene: TRBV19
abundance: .
j_gene: TRBJ1-2
d_gene: .
CDR3aa: CATGPSGYTF
CDR3nt: TGTGCCACCGGACCGTCAGGCTACACCTTC

v_gene: TRBV19
abundance: .
j_gene: TRBJ2-7
d_gene: .
CDR3aa: CASSPGADYEQYF
CDR3nt: TGTGCCAGTAGTCCGGGGGCAGACTACGAGCAGTACTTC

v_gene: TRBV11-2
abundance: .
j_gene: TRBJ1-5
d_gene: .
CDR3aa: CASSLDVGTHQPQHF
CDR3nt: TGTGCCAGCAGCTTAGACGTAGGGACGCATCAGCCCCAGCATTTT

v_gene: TRBV28
abundance: few
j_gene: TRBJ1-4
d_gene: .
CDR3aa: CASRSRRMFF
CDR3nt: TGTGCCAGCAGGTCCAGGCGAATGTTTTTT

v_gene: TRBV19
abundance: .
j_gene: TRBJ2-7
d_gene: TRBD2
CDR3aa: CASSIDYGTSGIYEQYF
CDR3nt: TGTGCCAGTAGTATAGATTACGGGACTAGCGGGATCTACGAGCAGTACTTC

v_gene: TRBV5-6
abundance: .
j_gene: TRBJ1-6
d_gene: TRBD1
CDR3aa: CASSRDSNSPLHF
CDR3nt: TGTGCCAGCAGTCGGGACAGCAATTCACCCCTCCACTTT

v_gene: TRBV2
abundance: .
j_gene: TRBJ1-1
d_gene: .
CDR3aa: CASSEMGHLNTEAFF
CDR3nt: TGTGCCAGCAGTGAAATGGGTCACCTGAACACTGAAGCTTTCTTT

v_gene: TRBV6-6
abundance: .
j_gene: TRBJ1-1
d_gene: .
CDR3aa: CAVWASHSTEAFF
CDR3nt: TGTGCGGTTTGGGCCTCTCACTCCACTGAAGCTTTCTTT

v_gene: TRBV7-6
abundance: .
j_gene: TRBJ2-5
d_gene: TRBD1
CDR3aa: CASSTGTGVETQYF
CDR3nt: TGTGCCAGCAGCACCGGGACAGGGGTGGAGACCCAGTACTTC

v_gene: TRBV11-2
abundance: .
j_gene: TRBJ2-7
d_gene: TRBD2
CDR3aa: CASTLGRGTPSYEQYF
CDR3nt: TGTGCCAGCACCTTGGGGAGGGGAACCCCCTCCTACGAGCAGTACTTC

v_gene: TRBV7-9
abundance: .
j_gene: TRBJ1-2
d_gene: .
CDR3aa: CASSLEEGGYTF
CDR3nt: TGTGCCAGCAGCTTAGAAGAAGGTGGCTACACCTTC

v_gene: TRBV15
abundance: .
j_gene: TRBJ1-5
d_gene: .
CDR3aa: CATSNDPPGSPQPQHF
CDR3nt: TGTGCCACCAGCAATGATCCTCCGGGATCCCCCCAGCCCCAGCATTTT

v_gene: TRBV2
abundance: .
j_gene: TRBJ2-1
d_gene: .
CDR3aa: CASSEAGAYNEQFF
CDR3nt: TGTGCCAGCAGTGAAGCAGGTGCCTACAATGAGCAGTTCTTC

v_gene: TRBV21-1
abundance: .
j_gene: TRBJ1-5
d_gene: .
CDR3aa: CASTPRTRDSNQPQHF
CDR3nt: TGTGCCAGCACCCCGAGGACGAGGGATAGCAATCAGCCCCAGCATTTT

v_gene: TRBV19
abundance: .
j_gene: TRBJ2-2
d_gene: TRBD1
CDR3aa: CASSITGGSNTGELFF
CDR3nt: TGTGCCAGTAGTATTACAGGGGGGTCGAACACCGGGGAGCTGTTTTTT

v_gene: TRBV7-2
abundance: .
j_gene: TRBJ1-5
d_gene: .
CDR3aa: CASSKEPESNQPQHF
CDR3nt: TGTGCCAGCAGCAAGGAACCGGAAAGCAATCAGCCCCAGCATTTT

v_gene: TRBV2
abundance: once
j_gene: TRBJ2-7
d_gene: TRBD2
CDR3aa: CASNELAGASDEQYF
CDR3nt: TGTGCCAGCAATGAACTAGCGGGAGCTTCAGACGAGCAGTACTTC

v_gene: TRBV5-6
abundance: .
j_gene: TRBJ2-7
d_gene: TRBD2
CDR3aa: CASSNSGSRGEQYF
CDR3nt: TGTGCCAGCAGCAATAGCGGGAGCCGGGGCGAGCAGTACTTC

v_gene: TRBV15
abundance: .
j_gene: TRBJ1-1
d_gene: .
CDR3aa: CATSRGGWNTEAFF
CDR3nt: TGTGCCACCAGCAGGGGGGGGTGGAACACTGAAGCTTTCTTT

v_gene: TRBV19
abundance: few
j_gene: TRBJ1-5
d_gene: .
CDR3aa: CASLPGLNQPQHF
CDR3nt: TGTGCCAGCCTTCCCGGACTCAATCAGCCCCAGCATTTT

v_gene: TRBV10-3
abundance: once
j_gene: TRBJ1-2
d_gene: .
CDR3aa: CAIRRGIQGPYYGYTF
CDR3nt: TGTGCCATCAGGAGGGGGATCCAGGGGCCCTACTATGGCTACACCTTC